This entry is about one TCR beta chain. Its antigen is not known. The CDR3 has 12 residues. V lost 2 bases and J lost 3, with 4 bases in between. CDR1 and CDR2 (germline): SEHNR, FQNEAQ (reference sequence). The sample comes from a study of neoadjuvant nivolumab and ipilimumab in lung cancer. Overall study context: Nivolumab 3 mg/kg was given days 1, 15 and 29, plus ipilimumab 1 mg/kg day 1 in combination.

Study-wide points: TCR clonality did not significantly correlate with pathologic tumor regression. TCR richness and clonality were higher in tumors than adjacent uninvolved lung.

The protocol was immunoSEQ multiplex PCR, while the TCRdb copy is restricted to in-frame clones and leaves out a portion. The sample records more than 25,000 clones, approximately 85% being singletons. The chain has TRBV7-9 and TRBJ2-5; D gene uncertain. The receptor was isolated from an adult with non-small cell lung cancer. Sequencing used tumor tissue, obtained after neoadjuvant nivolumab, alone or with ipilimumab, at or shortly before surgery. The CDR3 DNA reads TGTGCCAGCAGCTTACAAGAAGAGACCCAGTACTTC. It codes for CASSLQEETQYF.